This T cell receptor beta chain was recorded in a study of Graves' ophthalmopathy and Graves' hyperthyroidism. Findings and caveats of the study: Sensitivity of over 60% and specificity of approximately 72% were achieved by the model that predicted ophthalmopathy progression.

Exclusion applied to patients with other autoimmune diseases, uncontrolled infections, pregnancy or lactation. This clonotype was seen at least ten times. Its specificity is not known. Researchers took RNA transcripts and amplified TCR beta CDR3 regions from them. The library came from an HTBI-primed first-round RT-PCR and a second-round multiplex PCR. TCRdb re-derived calls from the multiplex PCR reads in MiXCR, one entry per CDR3 protein. The sample carries just over 400,000 distinct CDR3 sequences, more than 20% recorded once. The material sequenced was peripheral blood. This sequence was found in a woman between 18 and 29 years old with stable Graves' hyperthyroidism.

CDR3 DNA sequence: TGTGCCACCAGCCAGGGACCGAACACTGAAGCTTTCTTT. Amino acids: CATSQGPNTEAFF. The V and J genes are TRBV28 and TRBJ1-1, with a possible D match to TRBD1 (5 bases). Germline CDR1 is MDHEN and CDR2 is SYDVKM. Trimming took 10 bases from V and 1 from J, leaving 13 bases between them. This CDR3 is built from 13 residues.